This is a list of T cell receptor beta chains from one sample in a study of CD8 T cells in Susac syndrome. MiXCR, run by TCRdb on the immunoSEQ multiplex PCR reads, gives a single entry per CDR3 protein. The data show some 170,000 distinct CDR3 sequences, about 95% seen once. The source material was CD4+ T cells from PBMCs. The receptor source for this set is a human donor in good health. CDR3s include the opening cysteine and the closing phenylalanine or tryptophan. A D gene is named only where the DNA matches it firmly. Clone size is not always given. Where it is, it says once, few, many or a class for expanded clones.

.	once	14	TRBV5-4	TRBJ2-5	TGTGCCAGCAGCTTGTTGTCCAGGGCCGAGACCCAGTACTTC	CASSLLSRAETQYF
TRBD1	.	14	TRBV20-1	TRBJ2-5	TGCAGTGCCGCCACGGGACAGGTTCAAGAGACCCAGTACTTC	CSAATGQVQETQYF
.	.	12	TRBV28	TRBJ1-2	TGTGCCAGCAGTTCAGGGGACGATGGCTACACCTTC	CASSSGDDGYTF
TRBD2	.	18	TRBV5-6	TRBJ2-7	TGTGCCAGCAGCCCCCAGCGGGAGGGGATGGGCAAGCCCTACGAGCAGTACTTC	CASSPQREGMGKPYEQYF
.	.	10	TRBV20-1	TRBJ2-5	TGCAGTGCTACACGAGAGACCCAGTACTTC	CSATRETQYF
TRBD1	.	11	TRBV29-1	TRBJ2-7	TGCAGCGTTGAAGAACAGGGGGCGCGTAGGTTC	CSVEEQGARRF
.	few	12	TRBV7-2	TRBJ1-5	TGTGCCAGCAGCTTAGTTAATCAGCCCCAGCATTTT	CASSLVNQPQHF
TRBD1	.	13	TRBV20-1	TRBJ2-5	TGCAGTGCCCGGACAGGTACGCAAGAGACCCAGTACTTC	CSARTGTQETQYF
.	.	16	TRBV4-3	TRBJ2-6	TGCGCCAGCAGCCAAGTCCGGGCATCTGGGGCCAACGTCCTGACTTTC	CASSQVRASGANVLTF
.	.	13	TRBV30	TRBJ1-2	TGTGCCTGGAGTGTATCCCTCTCACGGGGCTACACCTTC	CAWSVSLSRGYTF
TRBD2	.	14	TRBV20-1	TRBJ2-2	TGCAGTGCCGGACTAGCGGGAGCAACCGGGGAGCTGTTTTTT	CSAGLAGATGELFF
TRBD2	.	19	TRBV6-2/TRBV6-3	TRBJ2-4	TGTGCCAGCAGTTACGTGAAGACTAGCGGGAGGGCCAGGGAAAACATTCAGTACTTC	CASSYVKTSGRARENIQYF
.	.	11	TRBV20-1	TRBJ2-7	TGCAGTGCTGGTTGGGAGTACGAGCAGTACTTC	CSAGWEYEQYF
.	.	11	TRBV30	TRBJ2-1	TGTGCCTGGGGGGACTACAATGAGCAGTTCTTC	CAWGDYNEQFF
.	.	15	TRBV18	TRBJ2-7	TGTGCCAGCTCACCACCGAGCCGGAGCTCCTACGAGCAGTACTTC	CASSPPSRSSYEQYF
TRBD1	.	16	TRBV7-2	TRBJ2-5	TGTGCCAGCAGCTTAGTTCCGGGACAGGGGCAAGAGACCCAGTACTTC	CASSLVPGQGQETQYF
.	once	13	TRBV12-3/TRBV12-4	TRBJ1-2	TGTGCCAGCAGTTTAAGGAAGAACTATGGCTACACCTTC	CASSLRKNYGYTF
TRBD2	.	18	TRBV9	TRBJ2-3	TGTGCCAGCAGCGGAGACAGGGGACTAGCGCTTAGCACAGATACGCAGTATTTT	CASSGDRGLALSTDTQYF
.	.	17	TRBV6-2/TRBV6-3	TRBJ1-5	TGTGCCAGCAGTTACGCCGGGACACGTTATAGCAATCAGCCCCAGCATTTT	CASSYAGTRYSNQPQHF
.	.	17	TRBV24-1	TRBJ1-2	TGTGCCACCAGTGATACGACCGAGGGGGTCCCACCCTATGGCTACACCTTC	CATSDTTEGVPPYGYTF
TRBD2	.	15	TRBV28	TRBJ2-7	TGTGCCAGCAGTTTGCTACTGGCGGGAGGCCACGAGCAGTACTTC	CASSLLLAGGHEQYF
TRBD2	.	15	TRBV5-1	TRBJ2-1	TGCGCCAGCAGCTTGGCCTCAACTAGCGGGAACGAGCAGTTCTTC	CASSLASTSGNEQFF
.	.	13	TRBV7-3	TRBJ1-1	TGTGCCAGCAGCTCACAGGTATCCACTGAAGCTTTCTTT	CASSSQVSTEAFF
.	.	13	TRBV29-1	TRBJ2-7	TGCAGCGTTGCAGGGCAGGGATCCTACGAGCAGTACTTC	CSVAGQGSYEQYF
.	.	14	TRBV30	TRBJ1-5	TGTGCCTGGAGTGTAGGTATTAGGGATCAGCCCCAGCATTTT	CAWSVGIRDQPQHF
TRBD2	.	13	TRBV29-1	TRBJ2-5	TGCAGCGTTGAAAGGGCTAGCGGGAATGGCCAGTACTTC	CSVERASGNGQYF
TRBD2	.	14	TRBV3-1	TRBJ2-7	TGTGCCAGCAGCCAAGGCTCTAGCGGGAGTGTGCAGTACTTC	CASSQGSSGSVQYF
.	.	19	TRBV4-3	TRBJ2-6	TGCGCCAGCAGCCAAGATGTGCAGGCGGGGTTCTCTGGGGCCAACGTCCTGACTTTC	CASSQDVQAGFSGANVLTF
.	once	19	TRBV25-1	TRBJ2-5	TGTGCCAGCAGTGGGGCCGCAGGAGGCTTCTTGGCGGTATGGGAGACCCAGTACTTC	CASSGAAGGFLAVWETQYF
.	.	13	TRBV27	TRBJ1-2	TGTGCCAGCAGCCGCTTCGCTAACTATGGCTACACCTTC	CASSRFANYGYTF
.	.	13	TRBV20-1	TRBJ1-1	TGCAGTGCTCCGAGCCCAAGTCGAACTGAAGCTTTCTTT	CSAPSPSRTEAFF
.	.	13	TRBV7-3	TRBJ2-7	TGTGCCTCCAGCGGACAAGGCTCCTACGAGCAGTACTTC	CASSGQGSYEQYF
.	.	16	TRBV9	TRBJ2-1	TGTGCCAGCAGCGCCCAGGGCCTTAACCCCTACAATGAGCAGTTCTTC	CASSAQGLNPYNEQFF
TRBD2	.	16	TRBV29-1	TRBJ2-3	TGCAGCGTTAGCAGGGAGGACGGGAGGGCTACAGATACGCAGTATTTT	CSVSREDGRATDTQYF
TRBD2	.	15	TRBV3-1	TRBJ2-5	TGTGCCAGCAGCCCAACTAGCGGGAGGATTGAGACCCAGTACTTC	CASSPTSGRIETQYF
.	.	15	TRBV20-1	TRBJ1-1	TGCAGTGCTAGAGATTTTGGGCCCCTGTTTCCTGAAGCTTTCTTT	CSARDFGPLFPEAFF
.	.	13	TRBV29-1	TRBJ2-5	TGCAGCGTTAGGGCTAATGGCCAAGAGACCCAGTACTTC	CSVRANGQETQYF
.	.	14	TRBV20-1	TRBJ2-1	TGCAGTGCTAGAGACAAAGGGATCTACAATGAGCAGTTCTTC	CSARDKGIYNEQFF
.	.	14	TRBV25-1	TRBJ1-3	TGTGCCAGCAGTGAGAGATTCACTGGAAACACCATATATTTT	CASSERFTGNTIYF
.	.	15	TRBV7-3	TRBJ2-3	TGTGCCAGCAGCTCCAGCGGAGCAGGAACAGATACGCAGTATTTT	CASSSSGAGTDTQYF
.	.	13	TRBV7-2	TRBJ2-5	TGTGCCAGCAGCTTAGTAGCGTCGGAGACCCAGTACTTC	CASSLVASETQYF
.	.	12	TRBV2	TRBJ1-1	TGTGCCAGCTACGACAGCTACACTGAAGCTTTCTTT	CASYDSYTEAFF
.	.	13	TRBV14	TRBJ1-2	TGTGCCAGCAGCCAAGATCAGGGGTTTGGCTACACCTTC	CASSQDQGFGYTF
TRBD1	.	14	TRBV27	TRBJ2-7	TGTGCCAGCAGTTTTTGGGACAGACCTTACGAGCAGTACTTC	CASSFWDRPYEQYF
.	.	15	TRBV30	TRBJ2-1	TGTGCCTGGAGTGTACCAGGACAGCCGAACAATGAGCAGTTCTTC	CAWSVPGQPNNEQFF
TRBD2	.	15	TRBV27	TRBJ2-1	TGTGCCAGCAGTCGAAGCGGGACCGCCTACAATGAGCAGTTCTTC	CASSRSGTAYNEQFF
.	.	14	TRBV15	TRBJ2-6	TGTGCCACCAGCAGAAGGGCTGGGGCCAACGTCCTGACTTTC	CATSRRAGANVLTF
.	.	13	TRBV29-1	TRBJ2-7	TGCAGCGCACTGGGCCCGCCTACCTACGAGCAGTACTTC	CSALGPPTYEQYF
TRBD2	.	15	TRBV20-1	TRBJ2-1	TGCAGTGCTAGAGGTATAGCGGGAGGTCTCAATGAGCAGTTCTTC	CSARGIAGGLNEQFF
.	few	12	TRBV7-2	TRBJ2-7	TGTGCCAGCAGCCTGGTCCCGGACGAGCAGTACTTC	CASSLVPDEQYF
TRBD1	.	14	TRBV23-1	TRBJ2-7	TGCGCCAGCAGTCAGTACAGGGGGCTCTACGAGCAGTACTTC	CASSQYRGLYEQYF
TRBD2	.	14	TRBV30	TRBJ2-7	TGTGCCTGGAGTCCGGGGACTAGTTTCTACGAGCAGTACTTC	CAWSPGTSFYEQYF
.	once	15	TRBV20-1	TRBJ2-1	TGCAGTGCCCCCCTCACGGCCACTCTGGACAATGAGCAGTTCTTC	CSAPLTATLDNEQFF
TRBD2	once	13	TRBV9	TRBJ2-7	TGTGCCAGCAGCGTAGGGGACTACTGGGAGCAGTACTTC	CASSVGDYWEQYF
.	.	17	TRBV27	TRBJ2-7	TGTGCCAGCAGTCCGATTCTTCCTGTGGGGCCGATCTACGAGCAGTACTTC	CASSPILPVGPIYEQYF
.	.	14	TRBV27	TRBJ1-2	TGTGCCAGCAGCCCTTGGAGGGAGGGCTATGGCTACACCTTC	CASSPWREGYGYTF
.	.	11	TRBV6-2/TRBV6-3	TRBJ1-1	TGTGCCACCCGAGTGGGCACTGAAGCTTTCTTT	CATRVGTEAFF
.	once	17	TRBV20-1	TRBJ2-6	TGCAGTGCTAGAGTTGGCCCGGCAGGCCCTGGGGCCAACGTCCTGACTTTC	CSARVGPAGPGANVLTF
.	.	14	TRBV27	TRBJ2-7	TGTGCCAGCAAGGCGGGATATTCCCTATACGAGCAGTACTTC	CASKAGYSLYEQYF
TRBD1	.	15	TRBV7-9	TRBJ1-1	TGTGCCAGCAGCTTAATGGGACAGGGATGGACTGAAGCTTTCTTT	CASSLMGQGWTEAFF